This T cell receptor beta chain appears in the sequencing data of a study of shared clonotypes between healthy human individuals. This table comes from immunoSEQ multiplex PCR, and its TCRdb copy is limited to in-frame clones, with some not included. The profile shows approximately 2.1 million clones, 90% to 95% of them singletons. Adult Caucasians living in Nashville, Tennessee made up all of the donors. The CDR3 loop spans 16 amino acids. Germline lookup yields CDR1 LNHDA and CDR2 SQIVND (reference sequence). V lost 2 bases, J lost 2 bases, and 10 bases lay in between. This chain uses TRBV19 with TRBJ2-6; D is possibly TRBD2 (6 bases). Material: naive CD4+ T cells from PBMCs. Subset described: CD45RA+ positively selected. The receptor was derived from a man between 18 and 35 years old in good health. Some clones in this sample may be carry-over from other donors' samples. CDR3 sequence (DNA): TGTGCCAGTAGTATATTTTCGGGAGCTGGGGCCAACGTCCTGACTTTC. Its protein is CASSIFSGAGANVLTF.